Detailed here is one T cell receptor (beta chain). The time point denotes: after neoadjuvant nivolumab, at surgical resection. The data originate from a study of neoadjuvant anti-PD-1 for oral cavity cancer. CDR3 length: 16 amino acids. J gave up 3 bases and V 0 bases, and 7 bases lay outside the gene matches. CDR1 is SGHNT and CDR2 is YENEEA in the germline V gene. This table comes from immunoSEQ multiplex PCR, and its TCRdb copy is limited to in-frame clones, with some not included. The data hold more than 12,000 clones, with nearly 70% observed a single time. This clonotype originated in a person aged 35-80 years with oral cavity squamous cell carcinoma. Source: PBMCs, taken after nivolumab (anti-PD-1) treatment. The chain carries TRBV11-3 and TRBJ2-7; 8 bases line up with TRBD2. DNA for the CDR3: TGTGCCAGCAGCTTAGATCTAAGCGGGAGTGACTACGAGCAGTACTTC. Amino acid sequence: CASSLDLSGSDYEQYF.